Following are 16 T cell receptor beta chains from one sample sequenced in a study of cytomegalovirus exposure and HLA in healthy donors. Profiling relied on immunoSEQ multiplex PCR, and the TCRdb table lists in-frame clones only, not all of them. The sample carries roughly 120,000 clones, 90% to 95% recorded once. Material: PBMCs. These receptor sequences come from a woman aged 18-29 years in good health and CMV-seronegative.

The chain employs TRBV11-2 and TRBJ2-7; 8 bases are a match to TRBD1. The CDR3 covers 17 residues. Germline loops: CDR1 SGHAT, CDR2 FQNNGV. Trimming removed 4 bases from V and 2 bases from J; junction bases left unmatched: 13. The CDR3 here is CASSYDPDRGGTYEQYF. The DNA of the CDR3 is TGTGCCAGCAGCTATGATCCCGACAGGGGAGGTACCTACGAGCAGTACTTC.

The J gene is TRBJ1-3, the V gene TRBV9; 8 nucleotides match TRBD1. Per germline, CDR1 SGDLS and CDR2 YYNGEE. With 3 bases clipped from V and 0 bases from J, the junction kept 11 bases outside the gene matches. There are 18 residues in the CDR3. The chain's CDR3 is CASSETGTGLFSGNTIYF. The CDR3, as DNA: TGTGCCAGCAGCGAGACCGGGACAGGACTTTTCTCTGGAAACACCATATATTTT.

CDR3 sequence: CASSFGAGAPDTQYF. The CDR3 DNA sequence: TGCGCCAGCAGCTTTGGAGCGGGGGCCCCAGATACGCAGTATTTT. This sequence joins TRBV5-1 and TRBJ2-3; 8 bases map to TRBD2. The V gene end was trimmed by 2 bases and the J gene end by 4 bases; junction bases not matched to a gene: 6. Germline CDR1 and CDR2: SGHRS and YFSETQ. This CDR3 is 15 amino acids long.

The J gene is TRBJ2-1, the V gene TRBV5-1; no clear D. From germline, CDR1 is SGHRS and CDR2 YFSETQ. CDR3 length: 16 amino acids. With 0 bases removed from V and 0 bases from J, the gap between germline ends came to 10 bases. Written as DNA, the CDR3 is TGCGCCAGCAGCTTGGGAGGCCCTAGCTCCTACAATGAGCAGTTCTTC. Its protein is CASSLGGPSSYNEQFF.

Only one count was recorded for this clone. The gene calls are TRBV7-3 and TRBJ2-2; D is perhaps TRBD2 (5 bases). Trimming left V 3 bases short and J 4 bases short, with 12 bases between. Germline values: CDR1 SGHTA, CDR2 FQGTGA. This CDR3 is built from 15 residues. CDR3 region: CASSLTTRGTGELFF. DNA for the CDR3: TGTGCCAGCAGCTTGACTACCCGGGGCACCGGGGAGCTGTTTTTT.

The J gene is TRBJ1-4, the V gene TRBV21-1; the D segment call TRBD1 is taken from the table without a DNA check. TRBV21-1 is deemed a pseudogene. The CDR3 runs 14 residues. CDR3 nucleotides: TGTGCCAGCAGCAGCGGACAGGGAGGAGAAAAACTGTTTTTT. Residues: CASSSGQGGEKLFF.

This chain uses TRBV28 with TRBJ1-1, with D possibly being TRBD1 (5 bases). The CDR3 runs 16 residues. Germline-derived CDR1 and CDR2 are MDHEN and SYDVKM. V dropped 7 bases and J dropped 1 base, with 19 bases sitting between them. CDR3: CASKQPPGFRNTEAFF. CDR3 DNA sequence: TGTGCCAGCAAGCAGCCCCCAGGGTTTAGGAACACTGAAGCTTTCTTT.

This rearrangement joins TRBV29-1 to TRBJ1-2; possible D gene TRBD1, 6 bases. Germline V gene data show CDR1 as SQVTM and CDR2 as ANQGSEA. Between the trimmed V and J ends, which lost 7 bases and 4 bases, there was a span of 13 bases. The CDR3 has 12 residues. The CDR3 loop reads CSAERDTYGYTF. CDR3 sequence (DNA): TGCAGCGCGGAAAGGGACACCTATGGCTACACCTTC.

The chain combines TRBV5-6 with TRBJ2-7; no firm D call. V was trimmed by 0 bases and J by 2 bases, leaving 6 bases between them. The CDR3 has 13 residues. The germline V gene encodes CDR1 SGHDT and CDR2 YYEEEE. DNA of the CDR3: TGTGCCAGCAGCTTGGATCCTACCTACGAGCAGTACTTC. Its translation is CASSLDPTYEQYF.

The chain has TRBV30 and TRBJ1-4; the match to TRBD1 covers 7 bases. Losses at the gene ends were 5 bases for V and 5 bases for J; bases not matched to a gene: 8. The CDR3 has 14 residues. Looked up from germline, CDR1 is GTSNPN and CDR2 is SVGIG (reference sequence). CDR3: CAWVTGVENEKLFF. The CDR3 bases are TGTGCCTGGGTAACAGGGGTAGAGAATGAAAAACTGTTTTTT.

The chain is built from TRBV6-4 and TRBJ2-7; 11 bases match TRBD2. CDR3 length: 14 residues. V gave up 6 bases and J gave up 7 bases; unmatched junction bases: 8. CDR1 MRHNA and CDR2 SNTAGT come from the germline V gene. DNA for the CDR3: TGTGCCAGCAGCCCTAGCGGGAGGTCACGGGAGCAGTACTTC. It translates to CASSPSGRSREQYF.

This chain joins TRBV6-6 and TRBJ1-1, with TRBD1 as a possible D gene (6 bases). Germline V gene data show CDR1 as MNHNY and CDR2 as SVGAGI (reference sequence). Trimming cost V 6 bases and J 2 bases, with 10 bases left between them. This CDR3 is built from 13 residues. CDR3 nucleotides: TGTGCCAGCAGCTGGGGGGGCAACACTGAAGCTTTCTTT. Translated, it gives CASSWGGNTEAFF.

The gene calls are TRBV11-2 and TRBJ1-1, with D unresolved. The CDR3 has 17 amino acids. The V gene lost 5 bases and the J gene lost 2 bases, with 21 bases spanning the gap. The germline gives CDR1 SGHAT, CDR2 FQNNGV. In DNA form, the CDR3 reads TGTGCCAGCAGCCCAGAAGTCGGAGAGGAGAGAAACACTGAAGCTTTCTTT. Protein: CASSPEVGEERNTEAFF.

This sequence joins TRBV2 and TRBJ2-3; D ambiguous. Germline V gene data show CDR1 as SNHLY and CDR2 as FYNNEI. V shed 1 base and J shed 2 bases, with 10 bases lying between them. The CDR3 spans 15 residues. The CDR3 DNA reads TGTGCCAGCAGTGAAGTTGGGCGCCTCACAGATACGCAGTATTTT. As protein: CASSEVGRLTDTQYF. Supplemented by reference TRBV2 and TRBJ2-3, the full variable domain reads EPEVTQTPSHQVTQMGQEVILRCVPISNHLYFYWYRQILGQKVEFLVSFYNNEISEKSEIFDDQFSVERPDGSNFTLKIRSTKLEDSAMYFCASSEVGRLTDTQYFGPGTRLTVL.

CDR3 loop: CASSLRGAWDEQFF. DNA of the CDR3: TGTGCCAGCAGTTTGCGGGGGGCTTGGGATGAGCAGTTCTTC. The genes are TRBV27 and TRBJ2-1; 8 bases match TRBD2. Per germline, CDR1 MNHEY and CDR2 SMNVEV (reference sequence). The junction had 6 bases not matched to a gene; V was cut back by 3 bases and J by 8 bases. The CDR3 length is 14 residues.

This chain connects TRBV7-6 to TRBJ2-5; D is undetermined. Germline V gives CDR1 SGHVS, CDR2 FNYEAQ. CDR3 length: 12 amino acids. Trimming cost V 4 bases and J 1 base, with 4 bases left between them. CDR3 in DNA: TGTGCCAGCAGCTCCTTCCAAGAGACCCAGTACTTC. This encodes CASSSFQETQYF.